The T cell receptor beta chain described here comes from a study of regulatory T cells in long-lasting Graves disease. Building of the TCR beta libraries involved iRepertoire HTBI primers and Arm-PCR of CDR3 regions. TCRdb passed the multiplex PCR reads through MiXCR, listing each CDR3 protein once. The sample carries hundreds of thousands of distinct CDR3 sequences, approximately 16% recorded once. The CDR3 contains 17 residues. Losses at the gene ends were 3 bases for V and 4 bases for J; bases not matched to a gene: 8. Described time point: newly diagnosed GD, antithyroid drugs for less than 3 months. Construction of the TCR library relied on RNA isolated from PBMCs. Patients all came to the study from an endocrinology department in Xi'an, China. The sample was also reused in another study, on T cells in Graves' hyperthyroidism and ophthalmopathy. That work states: TCR CDR3 regions were first amplified by RT-PCR with HTBI primers.

The TCR comes from a middle-aged woman with Graves disease. The chain joins TRBV12-3 or TRBV12-4 to TRBJ2-7, with TRBD2 identical over 14 bases. This specimen consisted of peripheral blood mononuclear cells (PBMCs), obtained at new diagnosis, from a patient treated with antithyroid drugs. CDR3 amino acids: CASSFGTSGSPIYEQYF. The CDR3 coding sequence is TGTGCCAGCAGTTTTGGGACTAGCGGGAGTCCGATTTACGAGCAGTACTTC.